This T cell receptor (beta chain) is from a study of cytomegalovirus exposure and HLA in healthy donors. PCR employed 60 Vbeta and 13 Jbeta primers. Profiling relied on immunoSEQ multiplex PCR, and the TCRdb table lists in-frame clones only, not all of them. The sample consists of just over 150,000 clones, around 80% of them appearing once. V lost 4 bases and J 4 bases, leaving 11 bases between the germline ends. CDR1 and CDR2 from the germline V gene are MGHRA and YSYEKL. The CDR3 covers 14 residues. The rearrangement uses TRBV4-1 and TRBJ1-3; no clear D gene. The sequence was obtained from a man younger than 35 in good health and CMV-seronegative. Sequenced sample: PBMCs. The chain's CDR3 is CASSLNRGGNTIYF. CDR3 DNA sequence: TGCGCCAGCAGCCTTAACCGCGGCGGAAACACCATATATTTT.